The next 17 T cell receptor beta chains were all read from a single sample in a study of neurological immune-mediated disorders (dated by TCRdb to the late 2010s). The sample's time point label is to be understood as: longitudinal time-point 3. Library preparation was by 5' RACE. Instrument on record: Illumina HiSeq 2500. Using fastp trimming at Q25 and MiXCR clonotype assembly, TCRdb reanalyzed the public sequencing data and kept in-frame beta chains. Records with the same CDR3 protein are collapsed into one entry carrying the most frequent genes and DNA. For this sample there are around 100,000 distinct CDR3 sequences; roughly 10% appear just once. 3.1% of the sample comes from the top ten. Sequences were obtained from PBMCs. The receptors originated from a female donor with HTLV-1-associated myelopathy (HAM/TSP).

In this sample, this clonotype turned up many times. The genes are TRBV5-1 and TRBJ2-7, with no clear D. The germline V and J ends were trimmed by 4 bases and 2 bases, with 13 bases remaining between them. There are 14 residues in the CDR3. Germline V gives CDR1 SGHRS, CDR2 YFSETQ. The CDR3 sequence is CASSETGRAYEQYF. The DNA of the CDR3 is TGCGCCAGCAGCGAGACGGGTCGAGCCTACGAGCAGTACTTC.

This clonotype was picked up many times. CDR3 sequence (DNA): TGTGCCAGCAGTTACAGGACCCCCTACAATGAGCAGTTCTTC. Translation gives CASSYRTPYNEQFF. The chain recombines TRBV6-5 with TRBJ2-1; D unclear. Trimming left V 2 bases short and J 2 bases short, with 7 bases between. The germline CDR1 and CDR2 sequences are MNHEY and SVGAGI. The CDR3 sequence is 14 residues long.

The sample holds many counts of this clonotype. This rearrangement joins TRBV5-1 to TRBJ2-1; 11 nucleotides align to TRBD1. The germline V gene encodes CDR1 SGHRS and CDR2 YFSETQ. The CDR3 is made up of 13 amino acids. The junction had 2 bases not matched to a gene; V was cut back by 4 bases and J by 8 bases. The DNA for the CDR3 is TGCGCCAGCAGCCCGGGACAGGGGGATGAGCAGTTCTTC. Protein product: CASSPGQGDEQFF.

In its sample, this clonotype was seen many times. The chain has TRBV7-2 and TRBJ2-2; possibly TRBD1 for D (5 bases). This CDR3 comprises 16 residues. The V end lost 3 bases, the J end lost 3 bases, and 14 bases lay between the germline ends. Germline lookup yields CDR1 SGHTA and CDR2 FQGNSA. The CDR3 coding sequence is TGTGCCAGCAGCTTTAGGTGGGGCCGTGACACCGGGGAGCTGTTTTTT. It is translated as CASSFRWGRDTGELFF.

This clonotype was seen a single time. The chain combines TRBV20-1 with TRBJ2-7, with a tentative D call TRBD1 (5 bases). The germline V and J ends were trimmed by 4 bases and 0 bases, with 10 bases remaining between them. Germline CDR1 DFQATT, CDR2 SNEGSKA (reference sequence). CDR3 size: 13 residues. The CDR3 DNA reads as TGCAGTGCTATCCGGACATCCTCCTACGAGCAGTACTTC. Its translation is CSAIRTSSYEQYF.

For the CDR3, the DNA is TGCAGTGCTTCGGGACTAGCGGGGAGGGAGAACGAGCAGTACTTC. This codes for CSASGLAGRENEQYF. V gene TRBV20-1 combines with J gene TRBJ2-7; 13 bases are a match to TRBD2. From germline, CDR1 is DFQATT and CDR2 SNEGSKA (reference sequence). There are 15 residues in the CDR3. V was pared by 5 bases and J by 5 bases, with 9 bases of the junction left unmatched.

The chain is built from TRBV5-5 and TRBJ1-5; tentative D call: TRBD1 (5 bases). Germline CDR1 and CDR2: SGHKS and YYEKEE (reference sequence). This CDR3 is 15 amino acids long. V lost 4 bases and J lost 7, with 18 bases in between. DNA of the CDR3: TGTGCCAGCAGCCACCGCCCAGGGATGGCCCAGCCCCAGCATTTT. Its protein is CASSHRPGMAQPQHF.

This clonotype was observed many times. V is TRBV7-2 and J is TRBJ1-2; D not resolved. CDR1 is SGHTA, CDR2 FQGNSA, per germline. The CDR3 sequence is 12 residues long. V lost 5 bases and J 3 bases, leaving 7 bases between the germline ends. As DNA, the CDR3 is TGTGCCAGCAGCCTGAGGTACTATGGCTACACCTTC. This sequence encodes CASSLRYYGYTF.

In its sample, this clonotype was seen many times. The chain couples TRBV6-5 to TRBJ1-2; tentatively, D is TRBD1 (5 bases). Germline V gives CDR1 MNHEY, CDR2 SVGAGI. V was clipped by 4 bases and J by 7 bases, with 16 bases between them. The CDR3 covers 14 residues. CDR3 protein: CASSSQGRAGGYTF. Here the CDR3 DNA reads TGTGCCAGCAGTTCTCAGGGCCGGGCAGGTGGCTACACCTTC.

The DNA for the CDR3 is TGTGCCAGTGAAACAGGGGAGGCTGGCTACACCTTC. It encodes CASETGEAGYTF. The chain employs TRBV9 and TRBJ1-2; 7 bases line up with TRBD1. Per the germline V gene, CDR1 is SGDLS and CDR2 is YYNGEE. After removal of 8 bases from V and 7 bases from J, the junction contained 8 bases not matched to a gene. This CDR3 is built from 12 residues.

This clonotype came up a few times. V is TRBV7-3 and J is TRBJ2-7, with D unclear. The CDR3 covers 13 residues. The germline V gene encodes CDR1 SGHTA and CDR2 FQGTGA. V lost 6 bases to trimming and J lost 3 bases, with 12 bases between them. Here the CDR3 reads CASSRSPSYEQYF. CDR3 nucleotides: TGTGCCAGCAGTCGTAGTCCCAGCTACGAGCAGTACTTC.

This clonotype was counted at least ten times. This chain links TRBV7-3 with TRBJ1-5; TRBD1 agrees at 9 bases. CDR1 is SGHTA, CDR2 FQGTGA, per germline. V was clipped by 4 bases and J by 7 bases; unmatched bases: 14. This CDR3 region has 17 residues. In nucleotides, the CDR3 is TGTGCCAGCAGCTATCTACCGGGGGGACAGGGCAGGCAGCCCCAGCATTTT. Translation gives CASSYLPGGQGRQPQHF.

Ten or more counts support this clonotype. The chain combines TRBV20-1 with TRBJ1-3; D is undetermined. V gave up 0 bases and J gave up 1 base, with 7 bases separating them. The CDR3 has 14 amino acids. The germline gives CDR1 DFQATT, CDR2 SNEGSKA (reference sequence). CDR3 protein: CSARDSGSGNTIYF. The CDR3 nucleotides read TGCAGTGCTAGAGATTCTGGTTCTGGAAACACCATATATTTT.

Concerning this clonotype itself: This clone may be a read error of a much larger clone one base away. V usage is TRBV5-1 and J usage is TRBJ2-3, with D perhaps matching TRBD1 (5 bases). V shed 0 bases and J shed 0 bases, with 5 bases lying between them. Germline V gene lookup returns CDR1 SGHRS and CDR2 YFSETQ. The CDR3 spans 14 residues. Here the CDR3 DNA reads TGCGCCAGCAGCTTGGGACAGAGCACAGATACGCAGTATTTT. This translates into CASSLGQSTDTQYF.

This clonotype has a count of ten or more. The chain uses TRBV5-1 and TRBJ1-1, with a possible D match to TRBD1 (6 bases). Trimming cost V 4 bases and J 0 bases, with 10 bases left between them. The CDR3 has 14 residues. Germline CDR1 is SGHRS and CDR2 is YFSETQ. The CDR3 DNA reads as TGCGCCAGCAGCCTAGGACAGATGAACACTGAAGCTTTCTTT. It codes for CASSLGQMNTEAFF.

This clonotype has ten or more counts. V is TRBV27 and J is TRBJ2-1; D uncertain. Germline CDR1 and CDR2: MNHEY and SMNVEV (reference sequence). The CDR3 is made up of 15 amino acids. The germline V and J ends were trimmed by 4 bases and 0 bases, with 10 bases remaining between them. The CDR3 bases are TGTGCCAGCAGTTCTACGGACCGCTCCTACAATGAGCAGTTCTTC. Translated: CASSSTDRSYNEQFF.

With regard to this clonotype: A clone one base away is much larger, so this may be a read error. V and J are TRBV7-9 and TRBJ1-5, with 8 bases lining up with TRBD1. Germline V gives CDR1 SEHNR, CDR2 FQNEAQ (reference sequence). The CDR3 has 17 amino acids. CDR3 sequence: CASSLSGGDRFNQPQQF. CDR3 bases: TGTGCCAGCAGCTTATCAGGGGGCGACAGATTCAATCAGCCCCAGCAATTT.